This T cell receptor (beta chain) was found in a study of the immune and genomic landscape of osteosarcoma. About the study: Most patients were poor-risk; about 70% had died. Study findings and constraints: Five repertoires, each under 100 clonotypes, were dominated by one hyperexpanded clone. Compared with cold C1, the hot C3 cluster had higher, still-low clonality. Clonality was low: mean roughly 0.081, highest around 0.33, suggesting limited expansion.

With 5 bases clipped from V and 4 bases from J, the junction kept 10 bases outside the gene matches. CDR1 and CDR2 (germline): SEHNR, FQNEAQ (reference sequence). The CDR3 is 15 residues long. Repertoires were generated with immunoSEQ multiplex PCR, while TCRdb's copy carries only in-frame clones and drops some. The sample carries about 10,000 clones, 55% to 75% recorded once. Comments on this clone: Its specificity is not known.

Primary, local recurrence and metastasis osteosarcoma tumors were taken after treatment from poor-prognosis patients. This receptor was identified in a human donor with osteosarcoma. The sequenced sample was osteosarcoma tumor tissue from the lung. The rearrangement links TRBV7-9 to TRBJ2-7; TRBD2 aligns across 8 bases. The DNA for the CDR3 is TGTGCCAGCAGCGAGGGGGTAGCGGGACGTTACGAGCAGTACTTC. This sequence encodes CASSEGVAGRYEQYF. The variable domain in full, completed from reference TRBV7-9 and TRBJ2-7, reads DTGVSQNPRHKITKRGQNVTFRCDPISEHNRLYWYRQTLGQGPEFLTYFQNEAQLEKSRLLSDRFSAERPKGSFSTLEIQRTEQGDSAMYLCASSEGVAGRYEQYFGPGTRLTVT.